The 3 T cell receptor beta chains presented below share a single source sample, sequenced in a study of prognosis after radiotherapy for stage I lung cancer (dated by TCRdb to the early 2020s). Sequencing instrument: Illumina HiSeq 3000. Two rounds of multiplex PCR were performed to amplify the TCR beta CDR3 region from genomic DNA. In the first round of PCR, primers specific to each TRBV and TRBJ gene were used, and the primer sequences are filed in Chinese patent CN105087789A. In-frame beta chains were kept once TCRdb had trimmed the public reads at Q25 with fastp and called clones with MiXCR. Entries that share a CDR3 protein sequence are merged under the most common genes and DNA. This sample lists approximately 51,000 distinct CDR3 sequences; approximately 35% were detected once. In total, the top ten clones hold roughly 9.4% of the sample. Source: PBMCs, taken before or after stereotactic body radiation therapy (not recorded which). These receptors all come from a donor aged 50 or older with non-small cell lung cancer.

This clonotype was observed a few times. A much larger clone lies one base from this, so it may be a read error. The chain uses TRBV12-3 or TRBV12-4 and TRBJ2-7; D not certain. The CDR3 contains 15 residues. Trimming removed 5 bases at V and 6 bases at J, with 20 bases between. The CDR3: CASSPISRLWTEQYF. In nucleotides, the CDR3 is TGTGCCAGCAGTCCGATATCAAGGCTTTGGACCGAGCAGTACTTC.

This clonotype was counted many times. The chain has TRBV18 and TRBJ2-3; 10 bases are a match to TRBD1. There are 15 residues in the CDR3. With V trimmed by 2 bases and J by 2 bases, 1 base remained unmatched. Germline CDR1 KGHSH, CDR2 LQKENI. The CDR3 nucleotides read TGTGCCAGCTCACCAGGGACAGGGGACACAGATACGCAGTATTTT. Translated: CASSPGTGDTDTQYF.

This clonotype showed up many times. This rearrangement joins TRBV7-2 to TRBJ2-3; D gene unclear. Germline V gene data show CDR1 as SGHTA and CDR2 as FQGNSA. V lost 4 bases and J 1 base, leaving 6 bases between the germline ends. The CDR3 extends over 13 amino acids. The CDR3 protein is CASSWRRTDTQYF. The CDR3 region has the DNA TGTGCCAGCAGCTGGCGGCGCACAGATACGCAGTATTTT.